Below, 8 T cell receptor beta chains from the same sample are listed, as sequenced in a study of identical twins. A single record per CDR3 protein comes from TCRdb applying MiXCR to the 5' RACE reads. The sample has under 250,000 distinct CDR3 sequences; 7.5% are singletons. These data also formed part of another study, on yellow fever vaccine responses in identical twins.

Input material: memory (CD45RO+) T cells sorted from blood. The receptors here all came from a woman between 18 and 30 years old in good health.

V usage is TRBV7-3 and J usage is TRBJ1-2; D perhaps matches TRBD1 (6 bases). V lost 1 base to trimming and J lost 3 bases, with 12 bases between them. Germline V gives CDR1 SGHTA, CDR2 FQGTGA. This CDR3 is 15 amino acids long. The CDR3 region is CASSLMPGADYGYTF. The CDR3 DNA follows: TGTGCCAGCAGCTTAATGCCAGGGGCGGACTATGGCTACACCTTC.

The J gene is TRBJ2-3, the V gene TRBV11-2; D not certain. V was clipped by 1 base and J by 0 bases, with 14 bases between them. Germline-derived CDR1 and CDR2 are SGHAT and FQNNGV. The CDR3 runs 17 residues. CDR3: CASSLVGLDRSTDTQYF. The CDR3 coding sequence is TGTGCCAGCAGCTTAGTTGGTTTAGACCGTAGCACAGATACGCAGTATTTT.

This clonotype has only a few counts. This sequence joins TRBV7-9 and TRBJ2-3; D might be TRBD1 (5 bases). Germline values: CDR1 SEHNR, CDR2 FQNEAQ (reference sequence). The CDR3 sequence is 15 residues long. The V and J ends lost 0 bases and 2 bases respectively, with 9 bases between them. The CDR3 loop reads CASSLAGVYTDTQYF. CDR3 DNA sequence: TGTGCCAGCAGCTTAGCAGGGGTTTACACAGATACGCAGTATTTT.

This clonotype was counted at least ten times. The junction does not match germline at one end; this may be a read error. The chain carries TRBV7-7 and TRBJ2-5; D is perhaps TRBD1 (5 bases). This CDR3 contains 13 residues. CDR1 is SSHAT, CDR2 FNYEAQ, per germline (reference sequence). CDR3 protein: CASSPGQKETQYF. Written as DNA, the CDR3 is TGTGCTAGCAGCCCCGGACAAAAAGAGACCCAGTACTTC.

CDR3 coding DNA: TGTGCCAGCAGCTTAGACAATTGGAGCATTGAAGCTTTCTTT. This gives the protein CASSLDNWSIEAFF. V gene TRBV7-9 combines with J gene TRBJ1-1; no reliable D call. Trimming removed 1 base at V and 7 bases at J, with 13 bases between. The CDR3 is 14 amino acids. Looked up from germline, CDR1 is SEHNR and CDR2 is FQNEAQ (reference sequence).

This clonotype was counted a single time. The CDR3 protein is CASSDAGAGPTDTQYF. In DNA, the CDR3 is TGTGCCAGCAGTGACGCGGGAGCGGGTCCCACAGATACGCAGTATTTT. The chain links TRBV2 to TRBJ2-3; 7 bases match TRBD2. CDR1 and CDR2 from the germline V gene are SNHLY and FYNNEI. This CDR3 comprises 16 residues. J was trimmed by 2 bases and V by 3 bases; bases with no gene match: 8.

With regard to this clonotype: This may be a read error: a much more frequent sequence differs by one nucleotide. The chain carries TRBV5-7 and TRBJ2-7, with D perhaps assigned TRBD1 or TRBD2 (5 bases each). TRBV5-7 is placed among ORFs of uncertain function. CDR3 length equals 17 residues. Trimming cost V 4 bases and J 0 bases, with 20 bases left between them. The CDR3 DNA reads TGTGCCAGCAGCCCCAGCCCGTCCATGGGGGACTCCTACGAGCAGTACTTC. The encoded protein is CASSPSPSMGDSYEQYF.

This clonotype was recorded at least ten times. The chain couples TRBV5-1 to TRBJ1-5, with 11 bases that match TRBD1. The ends lost 0 bases at V and 8 bases at J; junction bases unmatched: 7. Looked up from germline, CDR1 is SGHRS and CDR2 is YFSETQ. The CDR3 loop spans 16 amino acids. The CDR3 here is CASSLAGTGGSEPQHF. CDR3 nucleotide sequence: TGCGCCAGCAGCTTGGCCGGGACAGGGGGTTCGGAGCCCCAGCATTTT. Full variable domain (outside the CDR3, taken from reference TRBV5-1 and TRBJ1-5): KAGVTQTPRYLIKTRGQQVTLSCSPISGHRSVSWYQQTPGQGLQFLFEYFSETQRNKGNFPGRFSGRQFSNSRSEMNVSTLELGDSALYLCASSLAGTGGSEPQHFGDGTRLSIL.